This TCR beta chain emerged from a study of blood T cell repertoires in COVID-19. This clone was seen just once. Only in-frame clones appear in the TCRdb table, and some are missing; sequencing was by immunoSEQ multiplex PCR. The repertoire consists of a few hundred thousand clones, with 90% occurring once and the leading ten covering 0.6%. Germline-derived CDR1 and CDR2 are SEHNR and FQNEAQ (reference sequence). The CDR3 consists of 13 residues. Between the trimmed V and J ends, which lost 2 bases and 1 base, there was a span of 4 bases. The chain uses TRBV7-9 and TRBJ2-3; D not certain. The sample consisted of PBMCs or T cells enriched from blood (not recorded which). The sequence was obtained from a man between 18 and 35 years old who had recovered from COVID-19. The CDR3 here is CASSLPGTDTQYF. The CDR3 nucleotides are TGTGCCAGCAGCTTACCGGGCACAGATACGCAGTATTTT.